This paragraph covers one T cell receptor beta chain sequence. Per the germline V gene, CDR1 is KGHDR and CDR2 is SFDVKD. The V and J ends lost 4 bases and 3 bases respectively, with 9 bases between them. The CDR3 spans 14 residues. The sample is drawn from a study of blood T cell repertoires in COVID-19. TCRdb keeps only in-frame clones here, not all; method: immunoSEQ multiplex PCR. This table has approximately 170,000 clones, less than 90% appearing once. The sequenced material came from peripheral blood. The gene calls are TRBV24-1 and TRBJ2-4; possible D gene TRBD2, 5 bases. The sequence was obtained from a man aged 25-40 years with acute or convalescent COVID-19. This chain's CDR3 is CATSEPGLKNIQYF. DNA for the CDR3: TGTGCCACCAGTGAGCCAGGACTCAAAAACATTCAGTACTTC.